This T cell receptor beta chain was retrieved from a study of post-analysis software for immune sequencing data. The study, taken as a whole, reports: Five or six TRBV segments, TRBV5-6, TRBV5-1 and TRBV20-1 among them, were found more frequent in patients than controls.

This clonotype was recorded a few times. The antigen is undetermined. The CDR3 is made up of 15 amino acids. Trimming removed 0 bases at V and 8 bases at J, with 14 bases between. Germline V CDR1 and CDR2: MNHEY, SMNVEV (reference sequence). TCR beta cDNA libraries had unique molecular identifiers. TCRdb itself ran the PCR reads through MiXCR, one entry per CDR3 protein. The sample holds under 200,000 distinct CDR3 sequences, approximately 28% seen once. The receptor comes from a girl aged 2-17 years with multiple sclerosis. The chain joins TRBV27 to TRBJ2-1, with a possible D match to TRBD1 (6 bases). The material sequenced was blood. CDR3 sequence: CASSLSAGVMDEQFF. In nucleotides, the CDR3 is TGTGCCAGCAGTTTATCAGCAGGGGTGATGGATGAGCAGTTCTTC.